The next 13 T cell receptor beta chains were all read from a single sample in a study of neoadjuvant nivolumab and ipilimumab in lung cancer. The protocol was immunoSEQ multiplex PCR, while the TCRdb copy is restricted to in-frame clones and leaves out a portion. The profile covers about 26,000 clones, with approximately 78% appearing a single time and approximately 8.4% taken by the ten largest. The starting material was tumor tissue, obtained after neoadjuvant nivolumab, alone or with ipilimumab, at or shortly before surgery. The receptors originated from an adult with non-small cell lung cancer.

This chain joins TRBV18 and TRBJ2-7; TRBD1 matches at 7 bases. The CDR3 runs 15 residues. The V and J ends lost 3 bases and 3 bases, in that order; junction bases with no gene match: 8. CDR1 KGHSH and CDR2 LQKENI come from the germline V gene. The CDR3 reads CASSPHRGLDYEQYF. CDR3 nucleotide sequence: TGTGCCAGCTCACCCCACAGGGGATTGGACTACGAGCAGTACTTC.

The V gene is TRBV9, the J gene TRBJ2-5, with 8 nucleotides matching TRBD1. V lost 2 bases and J lost 8; bases outside the gene matches: 8. This CDR3 is built from 14 residues. Per germline, CDR1 SGDLS and CDR2 YYNGEE. This CDR3 is CASSVDRAYGTQYF. The CDR3 nucleotides are TGTGCCAGCAGCGTGGACAGGGCCTACGGAACCCAGTACTTC.

In its sample, this clone was seen a few times. The chain joins TRBV7-9 to TRBJ2-2; D unresolved. This CDR3 region has 14 residues. Looked up from germline, CDR1 is SEHNR and CDR2 is FQNEAQ (reference sequence). V was clipped by 1 base and J by 4 bases, with 7 bases between them. This CDR3 reads CASSLGLITGELFF. The CDR3 bases are TGTGCCAGCAGCTTAGGATTAATCACCGGGGAGCTGTTTTTT. The entire variable domain, with the rest obtained from reference TRBV7-9 and TRBJ2-2, is as follows: DTGVSQNPRHKITKRGQNVTFRCDPISEHNRLYWYRQTLGQGPEFLTYFQNEAQLEKSRLLSDRFSAERPKGSFSTLEIQRTEQGDSAMYLCASSLGLITGELFFGEGSRLTVL.

The chain employs TRBV29-1 and TRBJ2-7; 8 bases are shared with TRBD1. This CDR3 spans 15 amino acids. V dropped 2 bases and J dropped 7; count of bases not matched to a gene: 13. Germline V gene lookup returns CDR1 SQVTM and CDR2 ANQGSEA. The CDR3 nucleotides are TGCAGCGTTGAAATCTTTGACAGGGGAATGAAGGAGCAGTACTTC. It codes for CSVEIFDRGMKEQYF.

In its sample, this clone ranks as medium-sized. The rearrangement links TRBV10-2 to TRBJ2-3; D might be TRBD1 or TRBD2, each matching 5 bases. This CDR3 contains 13 residues. The germline CDR1 and CDR2 sequences are WSHSY and SAAADI. The V and J ends lost 10 bases and 2 bases respectively, with 13 bases between them. The CDR3 reads CATRDPITDTQYF. CDR3 coding DNA: TGCGCCACCCGGGACCCGATCACAGATACGCAGTATTTT.

V is TRBV7-7 and J is TRBJ2-3, with D unclear. The V gene lost 3 bases and the J gene lost 4 bases, with 8 bases spanning the gap. Per the germline V gene, CDR1 is SSHAT and CDR2 is FNYEAQ (reference sequence). This CDR3 spans 13 amino acids. CDR3 nucleotide sequence: TGTGCCAGCAGCTTCGAACACGCAGATACGCAGTATTTT. It yields the protein CASSFEHADTQYF.

The genes are TRBV5-6 and TRBJ2-7; D is ambiguous. The CDR3 contains 14 residues. CDR1 and CDR2 (germline): SGHDT, YYEEEE. The V end lost 3 bases, the J end lost 2 bases, and 12 bases lay between the germline ends. The CDR3 protein is CASSSVAGTYEQYF. CDR3 DNA: TGTGCCAGCAGCTCGGTGGCAGGCACCTACGAGCAGTACTTC.

The chain carries TRBV6-1 and TRBJ2-5, with TRBD2 matching 7 bases. The CDR3 is made up of 12 amino acids. V gave up 6 bases and J gave up 7 bases; unmatched junction bases: 5. Germline V gene data show CDR1 as MNHNS and CDR2 as SASEGT. CDR3 DNA: TGTGCCAGCAGAGGGACGGGGGGGACCCAGTACTTC. This sequence encodes CASRGTGGTQYF.

The V call is TRBV5-1, the J call TRBJ2-2, with D unresolved. Deletions cut 3 bases from V and 0 bases from J, with 6 bases between. The CDR3 is 14 residues long. The V gene's germline CDR1 is SGHRS and CDR2 YFSETQ. CDR3 coding DNA: TGCGCCAGCAGCTCGGAACCGAACACCGGGGAGCTGTTTTTT. Encoded protein: CASSSEPNTGELFF.

The chain is built from TRBV11-2 and TRBJ1-2; no clear D gene. Trimming removed 4 bases from V and 6 bases from J, with 12 bases in between. The CDR3 extends over 13 amino acids. Germline V gene data show CDR1 as SGHAT and CDR2 as FQNNGV. In nucleotides, the CDR3 is TGTGCCAGCAGCTCGAACCAAATTGATGGCTACACCTTC. Translated, it gives CASSSNQIDGYTF.

As DNA, the CDR3 is TGTGCCAGCAGCAGCCCTAGCGGCCCTCCCTACGAGCAGTACTTC. This gives the protein CASSSPSGPPYEQYF. The genes are TRBV7-9 and TRBJ2-7, with TRBD2 matching over 7 bases. The CDR3 is 15 residues long. Germline V gives CDR1 SEHNR, CDR2 FQNEAQ (reference sequence). J lost 2 bases, V lost 5 bases, and 9 bases had no gene match.

This clone was seen a few times. The rearrangement links TRBV5-1 to TRBJ2-7; possible D gene TRBD2, 7 bases. CDR1 and CDR2 (germline): SGHRS, YFSETQ. The CDR3 is made up of 17 amino acids. The ends were cut back, 0 bases at V and 2 bases at J, with 18 bases in the middle. CDR3 region: CASSLGGAGRGAYEQYF. CDR3 sequence (DNA): TGCGCCAGCAGCTTGGGGGGCGCGGGGAGGGGGGCCTACGAGCAGTACTTC. Together with reference TRBV5-1 and TRBJ2-7, the CDR3 gives the full variable domain: KAGVTQTPRYLIKTRGQQVTLSCSPISGHRSVSWYQQTPGQGLQFLFEYFSETQRNKGNFPGRFSGRQFSNSRSEMNVSTLELGDSALYLCASSLGGAGRGAYEQYFGPGTRLTVT.

V gene TRBV11-2 combines with J gene TRBJ2-7, with 11 nucleotides matching TRBD2. The germline V gene has CDR1 SGHAT and CDR2 FQNNGV. The CDR3 is 17 amino acids. V dropped 4 bases and J dropped 4; count of bases not matched to a gene: 12. This chain's CDR3 is CASSSSLLAGGTYEQYF. As DNA, the CDR3 is TGTGCCAGCAGCTCCTCATTGTTAGCGGGAGGGACGTACGAGCAGTACTTC.